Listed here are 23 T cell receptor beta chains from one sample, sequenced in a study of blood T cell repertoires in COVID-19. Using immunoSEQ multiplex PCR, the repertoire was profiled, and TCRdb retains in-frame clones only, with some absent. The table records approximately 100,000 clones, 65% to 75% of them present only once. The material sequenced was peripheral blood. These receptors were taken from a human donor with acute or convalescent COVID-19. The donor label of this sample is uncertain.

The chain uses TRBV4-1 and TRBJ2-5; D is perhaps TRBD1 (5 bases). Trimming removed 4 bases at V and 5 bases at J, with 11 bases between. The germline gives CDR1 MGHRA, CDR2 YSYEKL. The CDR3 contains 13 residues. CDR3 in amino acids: CASSPRVGETQYF. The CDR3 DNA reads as TGCGCCAGCAGCCCCAGGGTCGGTGAGACCCAGTACTTC.

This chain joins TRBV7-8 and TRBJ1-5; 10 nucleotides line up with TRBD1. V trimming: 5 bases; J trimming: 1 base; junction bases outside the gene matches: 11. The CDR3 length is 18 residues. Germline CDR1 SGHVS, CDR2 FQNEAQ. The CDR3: CASSKVDRGFGSNQPQHF. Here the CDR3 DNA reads TGTGCCAGCAGCAAGGTGGACAGGGGGTTCGGGAGCAATCAGCCCCAGCATTTT.

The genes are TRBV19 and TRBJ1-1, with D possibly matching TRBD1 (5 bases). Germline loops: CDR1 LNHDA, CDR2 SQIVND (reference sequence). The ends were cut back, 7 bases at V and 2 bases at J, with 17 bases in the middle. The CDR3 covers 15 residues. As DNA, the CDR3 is TGTGCCAGTACGCAGGGTGTGTGGGGAAACACTGAAGCTTTCTTT. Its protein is CASTQGVWGNTEAFF.

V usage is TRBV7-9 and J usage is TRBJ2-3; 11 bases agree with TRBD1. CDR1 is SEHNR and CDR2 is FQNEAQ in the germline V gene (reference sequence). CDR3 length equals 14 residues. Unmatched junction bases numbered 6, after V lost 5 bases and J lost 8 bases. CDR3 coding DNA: TGTGCCAGCAGCAGGGACAGGGGGATCGGTACGCAGTATTTT. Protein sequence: CASSRDRGIGTQYF.

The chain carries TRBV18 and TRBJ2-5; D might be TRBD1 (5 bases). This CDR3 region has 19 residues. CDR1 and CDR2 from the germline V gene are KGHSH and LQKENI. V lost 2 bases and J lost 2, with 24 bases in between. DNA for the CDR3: TGTGCCAGCTCACCAACCAGTAAAAATAAGACAGAGCTACAAGAGACCCAGTACTTC. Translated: CASSPTSKNKTELQETQYF.

In DNA form, the CDR3 reads TGTGCCAGCAGCCCCGACGTGGGGAGGGCGAGCAATCAGCCCCAGCATTTT. Protein product: CASSPDVGRASNQPQHF. The rearrangement uses TRBV7-2 and TRBJ1-5; D is unresolved. The CDR3 sequence is 17 residues long. The V gene lost 5 bases and the J gene lost 1 base, with 18 bases spanning the gap. CDR1 SGHTA and CDR2 FQGNSA come from the germline V gene.

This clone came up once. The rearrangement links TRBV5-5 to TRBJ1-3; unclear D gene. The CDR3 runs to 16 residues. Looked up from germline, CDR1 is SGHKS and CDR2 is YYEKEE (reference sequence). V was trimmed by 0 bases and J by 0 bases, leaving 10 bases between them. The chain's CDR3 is CASSLGGVISGNTIYF. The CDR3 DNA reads TGTGCCAGCAGCTTGGGGGGAGTTATCTCTGGAAACACCATATATTTT.

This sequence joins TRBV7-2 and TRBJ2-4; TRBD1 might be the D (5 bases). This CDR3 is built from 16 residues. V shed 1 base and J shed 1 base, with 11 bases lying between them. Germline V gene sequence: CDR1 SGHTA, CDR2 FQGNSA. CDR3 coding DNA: TGTGCCAGCAGCTTAGGGGTAGGGGTTGCCAAAAACATTCAGTACTTC. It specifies CASSLGVGVAKNIQYF.

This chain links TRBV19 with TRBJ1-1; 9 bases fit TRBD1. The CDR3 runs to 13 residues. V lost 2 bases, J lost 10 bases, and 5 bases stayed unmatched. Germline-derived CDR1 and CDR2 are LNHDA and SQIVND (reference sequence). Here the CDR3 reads CASSITGGAGAFF. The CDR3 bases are TGTGCCAGTAGTATAACAGGGGGCGCCGGAGCTTTCTTT.

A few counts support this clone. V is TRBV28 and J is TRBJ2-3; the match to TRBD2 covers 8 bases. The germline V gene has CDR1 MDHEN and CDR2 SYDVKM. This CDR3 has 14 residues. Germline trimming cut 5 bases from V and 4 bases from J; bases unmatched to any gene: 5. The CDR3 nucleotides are TGTGCCAGCAGTCCTCGGACTAGCCCAGATACGCAGTATTTT. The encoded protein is CASSPRTSPDTQYF.

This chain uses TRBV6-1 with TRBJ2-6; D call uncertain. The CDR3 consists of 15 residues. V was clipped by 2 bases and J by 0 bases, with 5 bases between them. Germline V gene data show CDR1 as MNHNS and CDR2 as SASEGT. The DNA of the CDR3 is TGTGCCAGCAGTGAATCCCACTCTGGGGCCAACGTCCTGACTTTC. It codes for CASSESHSGANVLTF.

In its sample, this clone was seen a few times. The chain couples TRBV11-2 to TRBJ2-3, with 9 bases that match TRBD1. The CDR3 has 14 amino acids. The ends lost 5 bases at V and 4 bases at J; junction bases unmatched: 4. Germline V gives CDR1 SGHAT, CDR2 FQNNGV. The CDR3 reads CASSRNRGPDTQYF. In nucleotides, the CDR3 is TGTGCCAGCAGCCGGAACAGGGGGCCAGATACGCAGTATTTT.

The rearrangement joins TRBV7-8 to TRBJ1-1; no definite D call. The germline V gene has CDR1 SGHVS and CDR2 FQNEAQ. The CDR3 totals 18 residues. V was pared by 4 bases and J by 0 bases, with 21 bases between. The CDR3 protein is CASSSGNRAGSMNTEAFF. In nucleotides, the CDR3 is TGTGCCAGCAGCTCCGGCAACCGCGCGGGGAGTATGAACACTGAAGCTTTCTTT.

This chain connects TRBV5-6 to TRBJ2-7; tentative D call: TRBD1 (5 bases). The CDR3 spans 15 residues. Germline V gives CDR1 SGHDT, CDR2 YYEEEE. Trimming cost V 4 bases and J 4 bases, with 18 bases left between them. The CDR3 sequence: CASSLQGRGPYEQYV. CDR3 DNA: TGTGCCAGCAGCCTCCAAGGAAGGGGCCCGTACGAGCAGTACGTC.

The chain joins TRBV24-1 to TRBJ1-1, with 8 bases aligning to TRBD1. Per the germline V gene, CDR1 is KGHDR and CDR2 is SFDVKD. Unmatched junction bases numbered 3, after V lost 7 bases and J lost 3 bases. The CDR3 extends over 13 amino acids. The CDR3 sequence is CATRTGDHTEAFF. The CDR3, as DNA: TGTGCCACCAGGACAGGGGATCACACTGAAGCTTTCTTT.

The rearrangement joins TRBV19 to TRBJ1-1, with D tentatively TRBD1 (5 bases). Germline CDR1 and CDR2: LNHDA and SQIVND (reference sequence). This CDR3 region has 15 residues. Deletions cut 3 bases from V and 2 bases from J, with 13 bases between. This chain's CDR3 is CASSISGGFNTEAFF. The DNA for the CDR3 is TGTGCCAGTAGTATTAGCGGGGGGTTTAACACTGAAGCTTTCTTT.

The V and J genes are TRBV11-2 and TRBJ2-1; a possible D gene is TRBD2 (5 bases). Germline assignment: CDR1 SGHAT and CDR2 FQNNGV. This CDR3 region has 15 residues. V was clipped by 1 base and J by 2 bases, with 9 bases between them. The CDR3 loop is CASSLGTGTYNEQFF. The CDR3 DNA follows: TGTGCCAGCAGCTTAGGGACTGGGACCTACAATGAGCAGTTCTTC.

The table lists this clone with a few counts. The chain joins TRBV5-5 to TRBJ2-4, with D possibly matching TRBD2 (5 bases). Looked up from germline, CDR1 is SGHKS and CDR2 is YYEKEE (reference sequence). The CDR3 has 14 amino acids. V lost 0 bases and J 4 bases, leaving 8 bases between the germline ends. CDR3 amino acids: CASSLGGRKNIQYF. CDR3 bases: TGTGCCAGCAGCTTGGGAGGGCGGAAAAACATTCAGTACTTC.

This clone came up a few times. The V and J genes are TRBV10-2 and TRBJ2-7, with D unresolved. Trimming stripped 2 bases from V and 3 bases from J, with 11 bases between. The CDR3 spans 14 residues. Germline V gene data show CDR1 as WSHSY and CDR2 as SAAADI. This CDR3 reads CASSEPIRVYEQYF. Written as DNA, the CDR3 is TGCGCCAGCAGTGAGCCGATTCGAGTCTACGAGCAGTACTTC.

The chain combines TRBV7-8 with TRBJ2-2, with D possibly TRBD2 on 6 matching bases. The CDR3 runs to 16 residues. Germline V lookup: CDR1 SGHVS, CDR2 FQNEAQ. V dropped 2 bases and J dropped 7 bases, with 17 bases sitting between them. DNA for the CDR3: TGTGCCAGCAGCTTATTGGAGGTAGCGGCCGGCGGGGAGCTGTTTTTT. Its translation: CASSLLEVAAGGELFF.

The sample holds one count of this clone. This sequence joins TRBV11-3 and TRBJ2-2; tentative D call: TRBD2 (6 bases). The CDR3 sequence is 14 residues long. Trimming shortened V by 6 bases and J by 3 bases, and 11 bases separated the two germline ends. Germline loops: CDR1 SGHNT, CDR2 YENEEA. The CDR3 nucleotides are TGTGCCAGCAGTTCTTGGGAGGACACCGGGGAGCTGTTTTTT. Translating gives CASSSWEDTGELFF.

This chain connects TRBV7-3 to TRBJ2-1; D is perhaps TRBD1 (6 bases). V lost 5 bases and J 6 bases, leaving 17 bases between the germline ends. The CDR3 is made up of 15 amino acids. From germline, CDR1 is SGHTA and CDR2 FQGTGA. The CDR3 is CASSVSGTQFNEQFF. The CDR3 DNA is TGTGCCAGCAGCGTTTCCGGGACACAGTTCAATGAGCAGTTCTTC.

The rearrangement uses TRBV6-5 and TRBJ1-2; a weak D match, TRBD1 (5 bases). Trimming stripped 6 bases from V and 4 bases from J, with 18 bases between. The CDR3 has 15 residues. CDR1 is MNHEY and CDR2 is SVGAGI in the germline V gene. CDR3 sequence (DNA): TGTGCCAGCAGAGCCCCCGAGGAGGGGACCTATGGCTACACCTTC. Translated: CASRAPEEGTYGYTF.